This T cell receptor beta chain appears in the sequencing data of a study of T cell responses to AZD1222 COVID-19 vaccine. General study results and limits: Two AZD1222 administrations were followed by greater Spike-specific TCR breadth and depth. Just a handful of AZD1222 recipients tested seropositive at baseline. Mostly white British, mostly female donors; authors suggested clonal diversity may be underestimated. Unmutated regions of variants are reportedly targeted by nearly half of spike-specific TCRs.

Assay: immunoSEQ multiplex PCR; the TCRdb copy retains only in-frame clones and omits some. The sample yields 80,000 or so clones, about nine tenths seen once. Worth noting for this clone: Its antigen remains unidentified.

This TCR derives from an adult in good health. The input for sequencing was peripheral blood, taken on day 0 of AZD1222 vaccination.

CDR3 sequence (DNA): TGTGCCAGTCGGGGGGGCCCCTATGGCTACACCTTC. Its protein product is CASRGGPYGYTF. The chain carries TRBV19 and TRBJ1-2, with D maybe TRBD1 (6 bases). This CDR3 spans 12 amino acids. The germline V gene encodes CDR1 LNHDA and CDR2 SQIVND (reference sequence). Trimming cost V 8 bases and J 4 bases, with 11 bases left between them.